Following are 18 T cell receptor beta chains from one sample sequenced in a study of T cell responses to AZD1222 COVID-19 vaccine. TCRdb keeps only in-frame clones here, not all; method: immunoSEQ multiplex PCR. Counted here are around 50,000 clones, around four fifths occurring once; the ten biggest clones make up 9.5% to 13%. The material was peripheral blood, obtained on day 0 of AZD1222 vaccination. These receptors were collected from an adult in good health.

This chain uses TRBV7-8 with TRBJ2-7; 10 bases are shared with TRBD2. Looked up from germline, CDR1 is SGHVS and CDR2 is FQNEAQ. The CDR3 is 16 residues long. V trimming: 5 bases; J trimming: 2 bases; junction bases outside the gene matches: 9. In DNA form, the CDR3 reads TGTGCCAGCAGCCAACTTAGCGGGAGGACTACCTACGAGCAGTACTTC. Translating it yields CASSQLSGRTTYEQYF.

The chain is built from TRBV18 and TRBJ1-2; D possibly corresponds to TRBD1 (5 bases). With 3 bases removed from V and 0 bases from J, the gap between germline ends came to 14 bases. Per the germline V gene, CDR1 is KGHSH and CDR2 is LQKENI. The CDR3 has 16 residues. The CDR3 loop is CASSPGGMGANYGYTF. The CDR3 nucleotides are TGTGCCAGCTCACCGGGGGGAATGGGCGCTAACTATGGCTACACCTTC.

The chain carries TRBV19 and TRBJ1-2, with TRBD1 as a possible D gene (5 bases). Germline CDR1 and CDR2: LNHDA and SQIVND (reference sequence). Between the trimmed V and J ends, which lost 7 bases and 5 bases, there was a span of 17 bases. The CDR3 sequence is 14 residues long. The CDR3 region is CASTSLGAVYGYTF. CDR3 DNA sequence: TGTGCCAGTACCTCCCTCGGGGCAGTATATGGCTACACCTTC.

The chain joins TRBV29-1 to TRBJ1-3; D unresolved. V was shortened by 7 bases and J by 0 bases, with 13 bases between the two germline ends. In germline, CDR1 is SQVTM, CDR2 ANQGSEA. The CDR3 consists of 14 residues. CDR3 protein: CSARIAISGNTIYF. As DNA, the CDR3 is TGCAGCGCCCGGATCGCGATCTCTGGAAACACCATATATTTT.

This chain joins TRBV6-5 and TRBJ1-1; maybe TRBD1 (6 bases). The CDR3 spans 13 residues. The germline V and J ends were trimmed by 6 bases and 6 bases, with 14 bases remaining between them. Germline V CDR1 and CDR2: MNHEY, SVGAGI. The DNA for the CDR3 is TGTGCCAGCAGCCTCTCCAGGGGCCCTGAAGCTTTCTTT. Encoded protein: CASSLSRGPEAFF.

Of note for this clone: The same CDR3 arises from other DNA sequences in this sample as well. This chain uses TRBV7-9 with TRBJ1-6; D perhaps matches TRBD1 (5 bases). Germline loops: CDR1 SEHNR, CDR2 FQNEAQ (reference sequence). This CDR3 is 13 amino acids long. Trimming stripped 0 bases from V and 8 bases from J, with 5 bases between. In DNA, the CDR3 is TGTGCCAGCAGCTTAGCGGGGGATTCACCCCTCCACTTT. It specifies CASSLAGDSPLHF.

With regard to this clone: Relative to the germline gene, one junction end is altered; a read error may explain this. The rearrangement joins TRBV29-1 to TRBJ2-1; D is unresolved. The CDR3 loop spans 14 amino acids. The germline CDR1 and CDR2 sequences are SQVTM and ANQGSEA. CDR3 in amino acids: CSVEEAWKANEQFF. The DNA of the CDR3 is TGCAGCGTCGAAGAGGCGTGGAAGGCCAATGAGCAGTTCTTC.

The V and J genes are TRBV30 and TRBJ1-6, with D unclear. Deletions cut 0 bases from V and 9 bases from J, with 9 bases between. CDR1 GTSNPN and CDR2 SVGIG come from the germline V gene (reference sequence). The CDR3 runs 13 residues. CDR3 sequence reads: CAWSVDHSSPLHF. CDR3 in DNA: TGTGCCTGGAGTGTGGATCATTCTTCACCCCTCCACTTT.

CDR3 DNA sequence: TGTGCCAGCAGCTTACAAGTCGGGACAGGGGGCACTGAAGCTTTCTTT. Protein sequence: CASSLQVGTGGTEAFF. V and J are TRBV7-9 and TRBJ1-1, with TRBD1 identical over 11 bases. The CDR3 loop spans 16 amino acids. Trimming at V came to 2 bases and at J to 4 bases, leaving 6 bases not matched to a gene. Germline V gene lookup returns CDR1 SEHNR and CDR2 FQNEAQ (reference sequence).

J is TRBJ2-2 and V is TRBV6-4; D is possibly TRBD1 or TRBD2 (5 bases each). Trimming removed 4 bases from V and 2 bases from J, with 8 bases in between. Germline-derived CDR1 and CDR2 are MRHNA and SNTAGT. The CDR3 sequence is 14 residues long. CDR3 DNA: TGTGCCAGCAGTGCCCGGGACAACACCGGGGAGCTGTTTTTT. Amino acid sequence: CASSARDNTGELFF.

V and J are TRBV28 and TRBJ2-3; tentatively, D is TRBD1 (5 bases). CDR3 length: 15 residues. V lost 5 bases to trimming and J lost 7 bases, with 19 bases between them. Germline CDR1 reads MDHEN; CDR2 reads SYDVKM. The CDR3 protein is CASSRRQKSRHTQYF. DNA of the CDR3: TGTGCCAGCAGTCGGAGACAGAAATCACGCCATACGCAGTATTTT.

V gene TRBV19 combines with J gene TRBJ2-1; D not certain. The CDR3 spans 13 residues. Between the trimmed V and J ends, which lost 6 bases and 5 bases, there was a span of 11 bases. Germline V gene sequence: CDR1 LNHDA, CDR2 SQIVND (reference sequence). CDR3 DNA: TGTGCCAGTAGCCCTCCCCCCCACAATGAGCAGTTCTTC. It encodes CASSPPPHNEQFF.

The genes are TRBV9 and TRBJ1-2; 9 bases match TRBD1. The CDR3 sequence is 14 residues long. Trimming removed 0 bases from V and 5 bases from J; junction bases left unmatched: 2. Looked up from germline, CDR1 is SGDLS and CDR2 is YYNGEE. The CDR3 here is CASSVGGQGYGYTF. In DNA form, the CDR3 reads TGTGCCAGCAGCGTAGGTGGACAGGGGTATGGCTACACCTTC.

The chain employs TRBV12-3 or TRBV12-4 and TRBJ2-7; D perhaps matches TRBD2 (6 bases). Trimming left V 6 bases short and J 5 bases short, with 8 bases between. The CDR3 is 11 amino acids. Here the CDR3 reads CASRGGNEQYF. Written as DNA, the CDR3 is TGTGCCAGCAGGGGCGGGAACGAGCAGTACTTC.

The chain links TRBV7-2 to TRBJ1-1; D remains unclear. The CDR3 runs to 14 residues. V lost 2 bases and J lost 5, with 12 bases in between. Germline V lookup: CDR1 SGHTA, CDR2 FQGNSA. As DNA, the CDR3 is TGTGCCAGCAGCTTAAGAGCAAAGGAAACTGAAGCTTTCTTT. Amino acids: CASSLRAKETEAFF.

The V gene is TRBV6-2 or TRBV6-3, the J gene TRBJ1-1, with TRBD1 as a possible D gene (6 bases). The CDR3 runs to 17 residues. Trimming stripped 5 bases from V and 3 bases from J, with 22 bases between. Germline loops: CDR1 MNHEY, CDR2 SVGEGT. This chain's CDR3 is CASSPQRGGRDYTEAFF. DNA for the CDR3: TGTGCCAGCAGTCCCCAGAGAGGGGGGCGGGATTACACTGAAGCTTTCTTT.

V usage is TRBV18 and J usage is TRBJ1-6; 11 bases fit TRBD1. The germline gives CDR1 KGHSH, CDR2 LQKENI. This CDR3 has 17 residues. V shed 2 bases, J shed 9 bases, and the junction held 9 bases outside the gene matches. The CDR3 coding sequence is TGTGCCAGCTCACCAGCTCGGACAGGGGGCGCAGGTTCACCCCTCCACTTT. Translation: CASSPARTGGAGSPLHF.

The gene calls are TRBV13 and TRBJ2-5; a weak D match, TRBD2 (6 bases). The germline V gene encodes CDR1 PRHDT and CDR2 FYEKMQ (reference sequence). The CDR3 totals 13 residues. V gave up 5 bases and J gave up 4 bases, with 11 bases separating them. The CDR3 loop reads CASSRPGGETQYF. CDR3 nucleotide sequence: TGTGCCAGCAGCCGACCCGGGGGAGAGACCCAGTACTTC. The full variable domain, rest sourced from reference TRBV13 and TRBJ2-5, is AAGVIQSPRHLIKEKRETATLKCYPIPRHDTVYWYQQGPGQDPQFLISFYEKMQSDKGSIPDRFSAQQFSDYHSELNMSSLELGDSALYFCASSRPGGETQYFGPGTRLLVL.